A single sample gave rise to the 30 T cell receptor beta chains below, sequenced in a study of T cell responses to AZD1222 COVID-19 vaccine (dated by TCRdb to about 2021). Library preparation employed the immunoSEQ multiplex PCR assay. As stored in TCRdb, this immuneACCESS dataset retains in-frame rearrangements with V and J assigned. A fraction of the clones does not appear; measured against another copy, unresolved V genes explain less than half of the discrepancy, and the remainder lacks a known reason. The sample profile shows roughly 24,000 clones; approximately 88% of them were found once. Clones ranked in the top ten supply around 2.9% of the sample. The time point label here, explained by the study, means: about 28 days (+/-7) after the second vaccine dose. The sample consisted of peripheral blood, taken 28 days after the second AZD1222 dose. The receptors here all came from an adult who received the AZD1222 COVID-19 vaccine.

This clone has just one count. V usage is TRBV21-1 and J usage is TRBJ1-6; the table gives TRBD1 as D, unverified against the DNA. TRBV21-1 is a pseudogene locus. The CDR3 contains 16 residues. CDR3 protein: CASSTTGTGGNSPLHF. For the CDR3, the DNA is TGTGCCAGCAGCACAACCGGGACAGGGGGTAATTCACCCCTCCACTTT.

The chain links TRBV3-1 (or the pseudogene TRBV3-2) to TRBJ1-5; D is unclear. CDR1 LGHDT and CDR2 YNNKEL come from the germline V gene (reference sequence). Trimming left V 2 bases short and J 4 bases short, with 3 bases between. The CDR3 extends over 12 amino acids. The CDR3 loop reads CASSQLNQPQHF. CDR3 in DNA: TGTGCCAGCAGCCAACTAAATCAGCCCCAGCATTTT.

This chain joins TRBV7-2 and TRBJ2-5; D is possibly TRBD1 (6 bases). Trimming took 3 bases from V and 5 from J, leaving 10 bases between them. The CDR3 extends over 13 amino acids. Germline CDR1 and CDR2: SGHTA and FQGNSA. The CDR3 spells CASSLGAGETQYF. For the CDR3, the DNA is TGTGCCAGCAGCTTGGGGGCCGGGGAGACCCAGTACTTC.

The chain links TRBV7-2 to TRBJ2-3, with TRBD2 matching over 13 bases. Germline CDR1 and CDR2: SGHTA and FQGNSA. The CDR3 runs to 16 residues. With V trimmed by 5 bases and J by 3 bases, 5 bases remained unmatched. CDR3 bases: TGTGCCAGCAGCCCAAGACTAGCGGGGGGAACAGATACGCAGTATTTT. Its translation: CASSPRLAGGTDTQYF.

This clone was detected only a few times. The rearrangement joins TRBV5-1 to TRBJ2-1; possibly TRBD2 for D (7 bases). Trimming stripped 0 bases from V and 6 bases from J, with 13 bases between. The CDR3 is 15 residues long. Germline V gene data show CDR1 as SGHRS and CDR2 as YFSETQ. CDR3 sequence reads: CASSLVGGPGNEQFF. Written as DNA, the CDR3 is TGCGCCAGCAGCTTGGTCGGGGGGCCGGGCAATGAGCAGTTCTTC.

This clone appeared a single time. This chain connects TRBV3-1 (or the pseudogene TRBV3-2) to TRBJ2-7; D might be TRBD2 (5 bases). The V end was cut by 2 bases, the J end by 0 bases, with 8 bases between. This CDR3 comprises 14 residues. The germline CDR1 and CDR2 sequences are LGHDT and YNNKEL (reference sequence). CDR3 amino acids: CASSQMGASYEQYF. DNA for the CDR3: TGTGCCAGCAGCCAAATGGGAGCCTCCTACGAGCAGTACTTC.

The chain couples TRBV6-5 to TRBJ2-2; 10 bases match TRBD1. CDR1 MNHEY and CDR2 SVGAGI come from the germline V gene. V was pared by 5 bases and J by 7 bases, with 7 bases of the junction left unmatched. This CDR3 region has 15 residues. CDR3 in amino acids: CASSPRQGAGGELFF. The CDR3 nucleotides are TGTGCCAGCAGTCCTCGACAGGGGGCGGGCGGGGAGCTGTTTTTT.

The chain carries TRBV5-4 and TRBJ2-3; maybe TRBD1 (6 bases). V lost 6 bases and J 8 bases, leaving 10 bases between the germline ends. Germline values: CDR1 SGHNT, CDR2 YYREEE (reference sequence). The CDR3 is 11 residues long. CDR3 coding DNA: TGTGCCAGCACTGAGGGGGTTACGCAGTATTTT. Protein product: CASTEGVTQYF.

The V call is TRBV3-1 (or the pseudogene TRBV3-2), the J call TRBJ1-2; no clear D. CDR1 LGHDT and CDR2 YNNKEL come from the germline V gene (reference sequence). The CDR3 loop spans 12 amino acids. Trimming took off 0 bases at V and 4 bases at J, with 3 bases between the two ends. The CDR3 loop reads CASSQESYGYTF. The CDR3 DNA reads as TGTGCCAGCAGCCAAGAGTCCTATGGCTACACCTTC.

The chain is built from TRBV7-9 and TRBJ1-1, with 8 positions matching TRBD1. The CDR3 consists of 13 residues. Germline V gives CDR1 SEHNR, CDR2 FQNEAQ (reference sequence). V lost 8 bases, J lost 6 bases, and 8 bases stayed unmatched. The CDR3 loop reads CASRPGGTSEAFF. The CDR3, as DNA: TGTGCCAGCCGACCAGGGGGCACATCTGAAGCTTTCTTT.

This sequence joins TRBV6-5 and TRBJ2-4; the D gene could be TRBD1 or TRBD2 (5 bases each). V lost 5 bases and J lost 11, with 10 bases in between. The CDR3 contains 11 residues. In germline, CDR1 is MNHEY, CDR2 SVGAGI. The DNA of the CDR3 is TGTGCCAGCAGTACGGGACCCGTTCAGTACTTC. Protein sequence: CASSTGPVQYF.

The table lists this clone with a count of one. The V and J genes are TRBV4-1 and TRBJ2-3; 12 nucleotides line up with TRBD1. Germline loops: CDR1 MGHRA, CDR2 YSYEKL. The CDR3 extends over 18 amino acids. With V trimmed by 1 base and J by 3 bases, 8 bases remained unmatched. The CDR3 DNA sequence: TGCGCCAGCAGCCAAGGGTGGGGACAGGGGGCAGCGACAGATACGCAGTATTTT. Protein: CASSQGWGQGAATDTQYF.

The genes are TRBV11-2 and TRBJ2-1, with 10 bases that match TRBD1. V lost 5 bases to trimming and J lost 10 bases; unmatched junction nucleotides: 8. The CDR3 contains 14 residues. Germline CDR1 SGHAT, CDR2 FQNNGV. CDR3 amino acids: CASSTRDRGGEQFF. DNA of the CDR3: TGTGCCAGCAGCACCAGGGACAGGGGAGGCGAGCAGTTCTTC.

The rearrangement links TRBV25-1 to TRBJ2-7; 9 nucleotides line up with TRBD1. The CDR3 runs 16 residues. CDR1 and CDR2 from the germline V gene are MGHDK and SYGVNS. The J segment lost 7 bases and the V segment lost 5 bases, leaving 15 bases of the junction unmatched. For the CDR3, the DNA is TGTGCCAGCAGTTCCCGACGAACAGGGGGCTTTTGGGAGCAGTACTTC. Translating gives CASSSRRTGGFWEQYF.

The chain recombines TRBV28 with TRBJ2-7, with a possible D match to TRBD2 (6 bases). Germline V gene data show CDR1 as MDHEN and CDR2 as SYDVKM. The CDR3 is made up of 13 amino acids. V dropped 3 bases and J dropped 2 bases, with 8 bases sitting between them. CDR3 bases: TGTGCCAGCAGTTTGTCGGGGGCCTACGAGCAGTACTTC. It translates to CASSLSGAYEQYF.

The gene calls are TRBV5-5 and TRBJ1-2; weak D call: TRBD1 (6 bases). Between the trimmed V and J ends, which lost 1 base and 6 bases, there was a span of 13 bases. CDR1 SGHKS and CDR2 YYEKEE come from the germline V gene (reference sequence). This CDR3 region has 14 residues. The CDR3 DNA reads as TGTGCCAGCAGCTTGTCCAGGGGAGGGGATGGCTACACCTTC. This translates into CASSLSRGGDGYTF.

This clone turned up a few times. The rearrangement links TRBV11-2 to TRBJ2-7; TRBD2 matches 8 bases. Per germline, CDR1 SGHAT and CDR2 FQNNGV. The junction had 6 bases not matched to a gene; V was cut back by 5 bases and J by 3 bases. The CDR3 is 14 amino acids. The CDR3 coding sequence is TGTGCCAGCAGCCTAGCCGGGGGGGGCTACGAGCAGTACTTC. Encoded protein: CASSLAGGGYEQYF.

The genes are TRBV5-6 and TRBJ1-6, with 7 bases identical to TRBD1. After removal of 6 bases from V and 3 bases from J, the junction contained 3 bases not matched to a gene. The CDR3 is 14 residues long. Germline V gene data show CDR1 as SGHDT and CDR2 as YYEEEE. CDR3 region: CASIDRDYNSPLHF. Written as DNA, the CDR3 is TGTGCCAGCATCGACAGGGACTATAATTCACCCCTCCACTTT.

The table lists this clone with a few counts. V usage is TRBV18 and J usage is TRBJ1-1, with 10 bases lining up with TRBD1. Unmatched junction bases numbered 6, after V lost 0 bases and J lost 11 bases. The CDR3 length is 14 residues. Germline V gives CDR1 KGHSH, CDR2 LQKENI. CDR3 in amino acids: CASSPPGTGEGAFF. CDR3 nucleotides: TGTGCCAGCTCACCACCGGGGACAGGGGAAGGGGCTTTCTTT.

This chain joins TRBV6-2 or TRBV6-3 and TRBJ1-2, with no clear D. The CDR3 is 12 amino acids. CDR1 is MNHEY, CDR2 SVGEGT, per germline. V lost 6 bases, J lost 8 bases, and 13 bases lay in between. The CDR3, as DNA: TGTGCCAGCAGCGCTACCAGGAGGGGCTACACCTTC. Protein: CASSATRRGYTF.

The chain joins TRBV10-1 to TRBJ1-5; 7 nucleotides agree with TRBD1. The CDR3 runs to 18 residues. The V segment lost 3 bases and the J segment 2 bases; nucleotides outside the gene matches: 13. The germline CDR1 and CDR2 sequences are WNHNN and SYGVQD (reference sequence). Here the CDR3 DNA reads TGCGCCAGCAGTGACTCCCGGGACAGCCTTTGGGGCAATCAGCCCCAGCATTTT. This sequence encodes CASSDSRDSLWGNQPQHF.

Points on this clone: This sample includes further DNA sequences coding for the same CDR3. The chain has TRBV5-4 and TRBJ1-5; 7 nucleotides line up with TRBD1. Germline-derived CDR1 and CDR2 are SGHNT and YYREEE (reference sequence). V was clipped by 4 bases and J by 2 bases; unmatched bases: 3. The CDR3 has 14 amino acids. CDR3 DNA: TGTGCCAGCAGCCCCGACAGGGGCAATCAGCCCCAGCATTTT. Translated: CASSPDRGNQPQHF.

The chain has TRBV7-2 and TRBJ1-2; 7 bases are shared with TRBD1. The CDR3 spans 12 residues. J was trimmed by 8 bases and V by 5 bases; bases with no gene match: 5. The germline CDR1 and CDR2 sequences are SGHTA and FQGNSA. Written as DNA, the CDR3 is TGTGCCAGCAGCCTGGACAGGAAAGGCTACACCTTC. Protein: CASSLDRKGYTF.

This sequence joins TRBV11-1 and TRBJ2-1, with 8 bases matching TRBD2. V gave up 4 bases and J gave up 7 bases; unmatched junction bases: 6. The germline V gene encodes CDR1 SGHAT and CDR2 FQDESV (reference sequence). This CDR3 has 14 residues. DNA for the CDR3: TGTGCCAGCAGCTCCGGGGGGGCCCGGAATGAGCAGTTCTTC. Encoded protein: CASSSGGARNEQFF.

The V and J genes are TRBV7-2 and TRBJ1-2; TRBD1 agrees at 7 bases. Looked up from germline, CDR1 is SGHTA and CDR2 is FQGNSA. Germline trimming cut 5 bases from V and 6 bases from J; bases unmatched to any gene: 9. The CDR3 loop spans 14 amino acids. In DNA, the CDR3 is TGTGCCAGCAGCATTTTCGAGGGGGCAGATGGCTACACCTTC. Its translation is CASSIFEGADGYTF.

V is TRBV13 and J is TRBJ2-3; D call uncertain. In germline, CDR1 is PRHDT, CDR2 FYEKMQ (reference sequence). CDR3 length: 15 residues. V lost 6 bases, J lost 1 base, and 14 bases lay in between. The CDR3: CASSQKGGRTDTQYF. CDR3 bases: TGTGCCAGCAGTCAAAAGGGCGGCCGCACAGATACGCAGTATTTT.

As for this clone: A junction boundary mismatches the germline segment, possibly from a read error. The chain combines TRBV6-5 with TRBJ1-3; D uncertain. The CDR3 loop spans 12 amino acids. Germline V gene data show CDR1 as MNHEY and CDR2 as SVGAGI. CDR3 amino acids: CASTSQGSTIYF. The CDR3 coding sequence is TGTGCCTCGACAAGCCAAGGAAGCACCATATATTTT.

This chain's CDR3 is CASSLEASREELGAFF. CDR3 DNA: TGTGCCAGCAGCTTGGAGGCTTCCAGGGAGGAGTTGGGGGCTTTCTTT. The rearrangement uses TRBV5-4 and TRBJ1-1; tentative D call: TRBD1 (5 bases). The V gene lost 0 bases and the J gene lost 11 bases, with 23 bases spanning the gap. Germline CDR1 is SGHNT and CDR2 is YYREEE (reference sequence). The CDR3 contains 16 residues.

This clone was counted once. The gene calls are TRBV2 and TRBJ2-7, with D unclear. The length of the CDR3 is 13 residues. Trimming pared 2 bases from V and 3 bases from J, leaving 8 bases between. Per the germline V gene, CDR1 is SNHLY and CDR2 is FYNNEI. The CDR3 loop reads CASSERQLYEQYF. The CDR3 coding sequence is TGTGCCAGCAGTGAAAGGCAACTCTACGAGCAGTACTTC.

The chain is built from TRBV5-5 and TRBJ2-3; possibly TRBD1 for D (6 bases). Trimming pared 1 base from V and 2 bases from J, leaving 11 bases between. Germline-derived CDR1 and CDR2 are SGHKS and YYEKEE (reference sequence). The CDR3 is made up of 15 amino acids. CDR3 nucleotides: TGTGCCAGCAGCTTGTACAGGGTTTCCACAGATACGCAGTATTTT. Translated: CASSLYRVSTDTQYF. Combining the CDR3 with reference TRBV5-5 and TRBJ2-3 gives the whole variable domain DAGVTQSPTHLIKTRGQQVTLRCSPISGHKSVSWYQQVLGQGPQFIFQYYEKEERGRGNFPDRFSARQFPNYSSELNVNALLLGDSALYLCASSLYRVSTDTQYFGPGTRLTVL.